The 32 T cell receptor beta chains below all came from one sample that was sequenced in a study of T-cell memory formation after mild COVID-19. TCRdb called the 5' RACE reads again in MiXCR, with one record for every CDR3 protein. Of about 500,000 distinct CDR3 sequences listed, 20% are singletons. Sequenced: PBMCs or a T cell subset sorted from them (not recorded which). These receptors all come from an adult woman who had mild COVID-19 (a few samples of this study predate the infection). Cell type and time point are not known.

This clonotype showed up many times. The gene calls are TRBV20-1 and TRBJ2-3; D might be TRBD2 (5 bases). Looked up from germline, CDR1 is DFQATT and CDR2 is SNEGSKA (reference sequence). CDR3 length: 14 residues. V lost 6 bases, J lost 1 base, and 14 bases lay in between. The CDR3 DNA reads TGCAGTGCCCTACAAGGCGGGCGCACAGATACGCAGTATTTT. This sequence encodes CSALQGGRTDTQYF.

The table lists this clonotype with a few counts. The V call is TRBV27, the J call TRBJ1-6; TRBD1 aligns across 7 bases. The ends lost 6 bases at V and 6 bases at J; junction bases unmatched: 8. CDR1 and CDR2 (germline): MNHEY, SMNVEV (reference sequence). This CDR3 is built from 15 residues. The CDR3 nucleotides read TGTGCCAGCAGGTCTCGACAGGGAGTTAATTCACCCCTCCACTTT. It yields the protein CASRSRQGVNSPLHF.

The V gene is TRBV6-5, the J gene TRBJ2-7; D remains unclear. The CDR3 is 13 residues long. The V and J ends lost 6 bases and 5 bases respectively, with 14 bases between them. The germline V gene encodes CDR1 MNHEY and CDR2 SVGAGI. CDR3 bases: TGTGCCAGCAGCATTCTCTCTGGGAACGAGCAGTACTTC. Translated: CASSILSGNEQYF.

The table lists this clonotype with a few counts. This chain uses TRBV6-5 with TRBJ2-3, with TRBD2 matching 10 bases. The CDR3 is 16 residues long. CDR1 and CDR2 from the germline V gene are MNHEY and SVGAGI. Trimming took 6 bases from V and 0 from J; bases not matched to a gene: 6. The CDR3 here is CASSNLAGASTDTQYF. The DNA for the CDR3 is TGTGCCAGCAGCAACCTAGCGGGGGCCAGCACAGATACGCAGTATTTT.

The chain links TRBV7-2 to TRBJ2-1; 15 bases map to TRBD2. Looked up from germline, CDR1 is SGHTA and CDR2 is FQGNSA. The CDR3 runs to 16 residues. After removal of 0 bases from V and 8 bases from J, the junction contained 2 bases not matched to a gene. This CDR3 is CASSLARTSGRDEQFF. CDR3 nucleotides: TGTGCCAGCAGCTTAGCTCGGACTAGCGGGAGGGATGAGCAGTTCTTC.

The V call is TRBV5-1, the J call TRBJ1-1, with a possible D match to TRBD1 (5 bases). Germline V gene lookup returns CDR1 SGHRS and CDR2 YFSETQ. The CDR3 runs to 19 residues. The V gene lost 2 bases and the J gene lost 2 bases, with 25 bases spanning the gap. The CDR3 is CASSFLFSGSQGRNTEAFF. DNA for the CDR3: TGCGCCAGCAGCTTCCTCTTCTCGGGCAGCCAGGGTAGAAACACTGAAGCTTTCTTT.

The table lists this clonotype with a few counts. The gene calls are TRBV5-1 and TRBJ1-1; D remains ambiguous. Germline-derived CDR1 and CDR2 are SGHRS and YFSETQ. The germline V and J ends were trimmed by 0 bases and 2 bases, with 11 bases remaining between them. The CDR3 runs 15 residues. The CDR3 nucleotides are TGCGCCAGCAGCTTGGAAGGACGGACCAACACTGAAGCTTTCTTT. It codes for CASSLEGRTNTEAFF.

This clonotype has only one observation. The CDR3 protein is CASSYSIETPGRNTQYF. The CDR3 bases are TGTGCCAGCAGTTACTCGATTGAGACCCCGGGCAGAAATACGCAGTATTTT. The chain employs TRBV6-5 and TRBJ2-3; no reliable D call. Trimming pared 0 bases from V and 7 bases from J, leaving 20 bases between. This CDR3 is 17 amino acids long. Germline CDR1 reads MNHEY; CDR2 reads SVGAGI.

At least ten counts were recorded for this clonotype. CDR3 sequence: CAISEREAMETQYF. Written as DNA, the CDR3 is TGTGCCATCAGTGAGCGGGAGGCTATGGAGACCCAGTACTTC. This rearrangement joins TRBV10-3 to TRBJ2-5; 7 bases line up with TRBD2. The V segment lost 2 bases and the J segment 5 bases; nucleotides outside the gene matches: 5. The germline gives CDR1 ENHRY, CDR2 SYGVKD. The CDR3 runs 14 residues.

The CDR3 DNA is TGTGCCAGCAGTTCCAATCGGGTCTACCAAGAGACCCAGTACTTC. It specifies CASSSNRVYQETQYF. The chain combines TRBV12-3 or TRBV12-4 with TRBJ2-5; D is undetermined. Deletions cut 4 bases from V and 0 bases from J, with 12 bases between. The CDR3 runs to 15 residues.

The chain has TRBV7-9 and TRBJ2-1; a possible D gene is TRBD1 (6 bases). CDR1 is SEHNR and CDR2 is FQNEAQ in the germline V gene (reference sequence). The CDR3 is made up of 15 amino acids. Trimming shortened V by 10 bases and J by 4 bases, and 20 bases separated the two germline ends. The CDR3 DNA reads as TGTGCCATCCTCGACCTCCAGGGGCTGTACAATGAGCAGTTCTTC. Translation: CAILDLQGLYNEQFF.

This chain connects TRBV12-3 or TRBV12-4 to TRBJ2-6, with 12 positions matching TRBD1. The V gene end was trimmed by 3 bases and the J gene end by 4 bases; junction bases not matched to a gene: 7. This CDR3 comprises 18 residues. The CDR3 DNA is TGTGCCAGCAGTTTCCGGGACAGGGGGCGCTCAGGGGCCAACGTCCTGACTTTC. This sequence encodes CASSFRDRGRSGANVLTF.

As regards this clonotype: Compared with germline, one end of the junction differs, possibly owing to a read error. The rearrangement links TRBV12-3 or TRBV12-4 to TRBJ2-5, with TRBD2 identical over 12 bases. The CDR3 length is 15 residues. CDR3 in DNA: TGTGCCATCAGTGCGACTAGCGGGAGCCAAGAGACCCAGTACTTC. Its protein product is CAISATSGSQETQYF.

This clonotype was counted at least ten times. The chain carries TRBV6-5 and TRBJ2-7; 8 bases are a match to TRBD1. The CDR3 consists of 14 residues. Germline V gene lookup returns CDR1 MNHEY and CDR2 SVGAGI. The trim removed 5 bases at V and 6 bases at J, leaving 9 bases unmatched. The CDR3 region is CASSQPTGVREQYF. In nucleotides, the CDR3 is TGTGCCAGCAGTCAACCGACAGGGGTCCGCGAGCAGTACTTC.

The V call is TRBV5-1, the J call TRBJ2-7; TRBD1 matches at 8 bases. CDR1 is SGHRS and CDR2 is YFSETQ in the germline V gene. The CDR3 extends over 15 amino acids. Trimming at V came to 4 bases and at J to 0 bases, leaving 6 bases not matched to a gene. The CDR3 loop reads CASSPDRVSSYEQYF. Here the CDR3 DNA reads TGCGCCAGCAGCCCGGACAGGGTGAGCTCCTACGAGCAGTACTTC.

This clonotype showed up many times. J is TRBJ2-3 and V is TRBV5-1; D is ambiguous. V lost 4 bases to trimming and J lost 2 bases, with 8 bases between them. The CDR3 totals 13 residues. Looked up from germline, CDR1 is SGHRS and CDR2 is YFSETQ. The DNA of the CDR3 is TGCGCCAGCAGCCGGGCCGCCACAGATACGCAGTATTTT. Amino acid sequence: CASSRAATDTQYF.

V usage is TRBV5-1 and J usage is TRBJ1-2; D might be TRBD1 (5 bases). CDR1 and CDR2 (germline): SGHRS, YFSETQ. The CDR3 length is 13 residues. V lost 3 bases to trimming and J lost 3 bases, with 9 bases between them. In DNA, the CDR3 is TGCGCCAGCAGCTCGGACATTTACTATGGCTACACCTTC. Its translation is CASSSDIYYGYTF.

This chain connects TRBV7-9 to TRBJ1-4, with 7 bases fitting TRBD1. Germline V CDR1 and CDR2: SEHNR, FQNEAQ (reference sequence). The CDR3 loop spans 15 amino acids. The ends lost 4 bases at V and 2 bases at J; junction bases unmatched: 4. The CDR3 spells CASSSQTGTNEKLFF. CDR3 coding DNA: TGTGCCAGCAGCTCGCAGACAGGGACTAATGAAAAACTGTTTTTT.

CDR3 loop: CASSATPEPTTGELFF. The CDR3 nucleotides read TGTGCCAGCAGCGCCACCCCGGAGCCGACGACCGGGGAGCTGTTTTTT. The rearrangement uses TRBV9 and TRBJ2-2, with D uncertain. CDR3 length: 16 residues. CDR1 is SGDLS, CDR2 YYNGEE, per germline. Trimming removed 3 bases at V and 5 bases at J, with 17 bases between.

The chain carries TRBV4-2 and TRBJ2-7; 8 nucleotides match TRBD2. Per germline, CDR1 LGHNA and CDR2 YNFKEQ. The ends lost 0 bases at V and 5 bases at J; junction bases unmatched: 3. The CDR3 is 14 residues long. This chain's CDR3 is CASSQEGTRNEQYF. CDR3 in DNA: TGTGCCAGCAGCCAAGAGGGGACTAGAAACGAGCAGTACTTC.

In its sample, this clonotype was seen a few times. CDR3 in DNA: TGTGCCACCAGTGCGAGCGCCTCCGTCACAGATACGCAGTATTTT. Translation gives CATSASASVTDTQYF. The chain is built from TRBV24-1 and TRBJ2-3, with D uncertain. The germline gives CDR1 KGHDR, CDR2 SFDVKD. The CDR3 is 15 residues long. Trimming removed 5 bases from V and 2 bases from J, with 13 bases in between.

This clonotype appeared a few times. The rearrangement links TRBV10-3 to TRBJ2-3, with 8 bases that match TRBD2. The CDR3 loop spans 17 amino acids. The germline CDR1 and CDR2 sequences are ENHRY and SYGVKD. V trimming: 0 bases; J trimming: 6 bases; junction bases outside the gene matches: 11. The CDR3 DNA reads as TGTGCCATCAGTGAGTCGGGTAGCGGGGCCCTAGGGGATACGCAGTATTTT. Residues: CAISESGSGALGDTQYF.

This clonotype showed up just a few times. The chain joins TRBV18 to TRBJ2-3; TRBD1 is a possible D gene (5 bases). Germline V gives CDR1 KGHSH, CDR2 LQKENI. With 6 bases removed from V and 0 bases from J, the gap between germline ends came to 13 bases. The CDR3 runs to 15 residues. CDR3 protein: CASSPDNPSTDTQYF. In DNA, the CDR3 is TGTGCCAGCTCCCCGGACAACCCAAGCACAGATACGCAGTATTTT. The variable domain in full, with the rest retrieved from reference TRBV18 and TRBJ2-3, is NAGVMQNPRHLVRRRGQEARLRCSPMKGHSHVYWYRQLPEEGLKFMVYLQKENIIDESGMPKERFSAEFPKEGPSILRIQQVVRGDSAAYFCASSPDNPSTDTQYFGPGTRLTVL.

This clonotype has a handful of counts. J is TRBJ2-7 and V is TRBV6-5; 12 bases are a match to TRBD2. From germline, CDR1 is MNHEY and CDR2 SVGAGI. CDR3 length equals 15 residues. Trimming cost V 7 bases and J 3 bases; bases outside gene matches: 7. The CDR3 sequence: CASNPTSGGRYEQYF. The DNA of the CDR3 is TGTGCCAGCAACCCTACTAGCGGGGGGCGCTACGAGCAGTACTTC.

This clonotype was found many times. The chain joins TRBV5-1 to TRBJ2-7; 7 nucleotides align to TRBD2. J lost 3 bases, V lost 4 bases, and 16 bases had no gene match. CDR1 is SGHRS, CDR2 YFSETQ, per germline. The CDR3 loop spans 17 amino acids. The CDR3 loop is CASSVPRDSGFFYEQYF. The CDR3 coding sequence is TGCGCCAGCAGCGTCCCCAGGGATAGCGGGTTTTTCTACGAGCAGTACTTC.

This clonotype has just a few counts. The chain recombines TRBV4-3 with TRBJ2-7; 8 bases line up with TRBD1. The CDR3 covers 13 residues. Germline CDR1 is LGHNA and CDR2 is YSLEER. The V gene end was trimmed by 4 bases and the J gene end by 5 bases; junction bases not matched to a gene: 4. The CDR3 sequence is CASSPDREHEQYF. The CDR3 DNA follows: TGCGCCAGCAGCCCGGACAGGGAGCACGAGCAGTACTTC.

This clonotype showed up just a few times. In DNA form, the CDR3 reads TGTGCCAGCAGTTTACAGCCGGCCGAGCAGTACTTC. This translates into CASSLQPAEQYF. The V and J genes are TRBV12-3 or TRBV12-4 and TRBJ2-7; no firm D call. V lost 2 bases and J lost 6, with 8 bases in between. This CDR3 has 12 amino acids.

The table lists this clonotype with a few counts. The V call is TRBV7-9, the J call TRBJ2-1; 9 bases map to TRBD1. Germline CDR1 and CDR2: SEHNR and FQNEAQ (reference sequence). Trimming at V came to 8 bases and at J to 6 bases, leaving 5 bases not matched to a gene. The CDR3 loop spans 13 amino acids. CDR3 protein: CASGGQGVNEQFF. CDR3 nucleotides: TGTGCCAGCGGGGGACAGGGTGTCAATGAGCAGTTCTTC.

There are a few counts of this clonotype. The CDR3 is CASSLETPWGNEQFF. In DNA form, the CDR3 reads TGCGCCAGCAGCTTGGAAACACCCTGGGGCAATGAGCAGTTCTTC. This chain joins TRBV5-1 and TRBJ2-1; D gene ambiguous. Trimming took off 0 bases at V and 6 bases at J, with 13 bases between the two ends. The CDR3 totals 15 residues. Looked up from germline, CDR1 is SGHRS and CDR2 is YFSETQ.

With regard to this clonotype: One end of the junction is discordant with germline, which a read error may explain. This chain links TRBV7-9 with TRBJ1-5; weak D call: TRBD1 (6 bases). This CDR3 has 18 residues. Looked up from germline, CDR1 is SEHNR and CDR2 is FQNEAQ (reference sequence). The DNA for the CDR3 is TGTGCCAGCAGCCTAGCAGATGGGTCGACAGGCGAAAATCAGCCCCAGCATTTT. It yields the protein CASSLADGSTGENQPQHF. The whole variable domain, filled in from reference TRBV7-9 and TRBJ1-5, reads DTGVSQNPRHKITKRGQNVTFRCDPISEHNRLYWYRQTLGQGPEFLTYFQNEAQLEKSRLLSDRFSAERPKGSFSTLEIQRTEQGDSAMYLCASSLADGSTGENQPQHFGDGTRLSIL.

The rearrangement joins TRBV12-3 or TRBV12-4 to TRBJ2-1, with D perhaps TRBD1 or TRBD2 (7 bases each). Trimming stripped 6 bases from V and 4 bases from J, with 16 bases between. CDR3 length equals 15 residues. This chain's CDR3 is CASRKRQGLYNEQFF. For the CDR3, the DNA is TGTGCCAGCAGGAAACGACAGGGACTATACAATGAGCAGTTCTTC.

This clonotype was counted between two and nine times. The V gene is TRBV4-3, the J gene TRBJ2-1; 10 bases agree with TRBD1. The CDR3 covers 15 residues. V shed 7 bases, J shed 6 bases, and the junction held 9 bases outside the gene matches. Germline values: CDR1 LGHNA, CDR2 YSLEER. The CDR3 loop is CASTLDRGRVNEQFF. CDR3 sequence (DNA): TGCGCCAGCACTTTAGACAGGGGGCGAGTCAATGAGCAGTTCTTC.